This T cell receptor (beta chain) is drawn from a study of CD8+CD57+ T cells in acquired aplastic anemia. Study-wide results and limits: Any difference that existed in CD8+ Simpson's diversity between patients and controls was not significant. Patients and controls shared twenty-nine CD8+ CDR3 sequences.

A word on this clonotype: Its matching antigen is unknown.

Genomic DNA constituted the template upon which TCR beta VDJ and CDR3 profiling was performed. TCRdb passed the reads through MiXCR, listing each CDR3 protein once. The data hold about 150,000 distinct CDR3 sequences, with roughly half observed a single time. An expansion of CD8+CD57+ cells by flow cytometry had been shown in patients chosen for sequencing. The diagnosis in all patients was severe acquired aplastic anemia. Blood samples were obtained from patients who had received no prior therapy. V shed 1 base, J shed 3 bases, and the junction held 5 bases outside the gene matches. The CDR3 runs to 16 residues. Per the germline V gene, CDR1 is MNHNS and CDR2 is SASEGT.

The chain employs TRBV6-1 and TRBJ2-2; 7 bases match TRBD1. The sample was sorted CD4+, CD8+, or CD8+CD57+ T cells (not recorded which) from PBMCs. The receptor's source is a human donor with aplastic anemia. The CDR3 DNA follows: TGTGCCAGCAGTGAAGTAGGGGGCCGGGACACCGGGGAGCTGTTTTTT. This codes for CASSEVGGRDTGELFF.